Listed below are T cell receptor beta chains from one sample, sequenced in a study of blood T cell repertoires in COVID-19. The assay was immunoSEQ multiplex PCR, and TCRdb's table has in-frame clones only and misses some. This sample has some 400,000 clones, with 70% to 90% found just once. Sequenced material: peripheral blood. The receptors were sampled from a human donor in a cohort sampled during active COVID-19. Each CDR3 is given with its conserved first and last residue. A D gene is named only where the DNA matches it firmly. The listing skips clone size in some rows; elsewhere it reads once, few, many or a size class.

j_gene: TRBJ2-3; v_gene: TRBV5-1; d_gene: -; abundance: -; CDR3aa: CASRYETTSTDTQYF; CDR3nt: TGCGCCAGCAGATATGAGACTACTTCCACAGATACGCAGTATTTT
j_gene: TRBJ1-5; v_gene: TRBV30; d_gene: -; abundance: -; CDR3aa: CAWSVSGRERNQPQHF; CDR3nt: TGTGCCTGGAGTGTCAGCGGGAGGGAGCGAAATCAGCCCCAGCATTTT
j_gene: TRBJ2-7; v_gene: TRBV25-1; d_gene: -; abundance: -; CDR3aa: CASTRGMEYEQYF; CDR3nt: TGTGCCAGCACTCGGGGAATGGAGTACGAGCAGTACTTC
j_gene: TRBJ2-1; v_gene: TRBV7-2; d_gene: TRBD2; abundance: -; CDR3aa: CASSPSPGLAIYNEQFF; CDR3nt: TGTGCCAGCAGCCCCAGTCCGGGACTAGCTATCTACAATGAGCAGTTCTTC
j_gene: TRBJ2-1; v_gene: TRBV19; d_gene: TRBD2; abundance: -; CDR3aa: CASSILLAGGSWYEQFF; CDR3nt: TGTGCCAGTAGTATTCTCCTAGCGGGAGGTTCGTGGTATGAGCAGTTCTTC
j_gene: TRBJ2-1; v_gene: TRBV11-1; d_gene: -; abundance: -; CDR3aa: CASSLAGVNEQFF; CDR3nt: TGTGCCAGCAGCTTAGCAGGGGTGAATGAGCAGTTCTTC
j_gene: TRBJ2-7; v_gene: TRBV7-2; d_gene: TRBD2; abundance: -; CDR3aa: CASRASGGAYEQYF; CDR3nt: TGTGCCAGCAGGGCTAGCGGGGGGGCCTACGAGCAGTACTTC
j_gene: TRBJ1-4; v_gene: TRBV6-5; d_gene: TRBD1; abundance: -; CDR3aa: CATHGTGDEKLFF; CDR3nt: TGTGCCACTCATGGGACAGGGGACGAAAAACTGTTTTTT
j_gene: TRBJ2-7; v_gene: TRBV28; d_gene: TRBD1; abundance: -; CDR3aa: CASSFVGQGAWEQYF; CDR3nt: TGTGCCAGCAGTTTCGTCGGACAGGGGGCGTGGGAGCAGTACTTC
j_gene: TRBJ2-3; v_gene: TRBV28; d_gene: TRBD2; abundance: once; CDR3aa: CASSFGGVLSTDTQYF; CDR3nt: TGTGCCAGCAGTTTCGGGGGGGTCTTAAGTACAGATACGCAGTATTTT
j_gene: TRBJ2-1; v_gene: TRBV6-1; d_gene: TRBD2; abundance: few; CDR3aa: CASTDISRGRYNEQFF; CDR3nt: TGTGCCAGCACTGACATCTCGCGGGGGAGGTACAATGAGCAGTTCTTC
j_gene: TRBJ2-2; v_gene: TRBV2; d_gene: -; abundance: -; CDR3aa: CASSLGTTNTGELFF; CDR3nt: TGTGCCAGCAGTCTCGGGACAACGAACACCGGGGAGCTGTTTTTT
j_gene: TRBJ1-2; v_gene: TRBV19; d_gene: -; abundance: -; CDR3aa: CASSMAGANYGYTF; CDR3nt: TGTGCCAGTAGTATGGCAGGGGCCAACTATGGCTACACCTTC
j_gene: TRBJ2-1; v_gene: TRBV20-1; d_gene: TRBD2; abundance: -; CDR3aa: CSAGRGGEQFF; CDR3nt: TGCAGCGCCGGGAGGGGCGGTGAGCAGTTCTTC
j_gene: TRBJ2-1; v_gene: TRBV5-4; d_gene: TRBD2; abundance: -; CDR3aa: CASSWGGLTNNEQFF; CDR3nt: TGTGCCAGCAGCTGGGGGGGACTGACCAACAATGAGCAGTTCTTC
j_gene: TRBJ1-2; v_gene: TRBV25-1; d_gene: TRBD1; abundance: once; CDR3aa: CASQPAFGGGLFGYTF; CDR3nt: TGTGCCAGCCAGCCCGCCTTTGGAGGGGGCTTATTTGGCTACACCTTC
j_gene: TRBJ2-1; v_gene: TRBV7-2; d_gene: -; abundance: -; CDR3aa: CASSPRIGLKTGEQFF; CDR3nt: TGTGCCAGCAGCCCCCGGATAGGACTAAAAACCGGGGAGCAGTTCTTC